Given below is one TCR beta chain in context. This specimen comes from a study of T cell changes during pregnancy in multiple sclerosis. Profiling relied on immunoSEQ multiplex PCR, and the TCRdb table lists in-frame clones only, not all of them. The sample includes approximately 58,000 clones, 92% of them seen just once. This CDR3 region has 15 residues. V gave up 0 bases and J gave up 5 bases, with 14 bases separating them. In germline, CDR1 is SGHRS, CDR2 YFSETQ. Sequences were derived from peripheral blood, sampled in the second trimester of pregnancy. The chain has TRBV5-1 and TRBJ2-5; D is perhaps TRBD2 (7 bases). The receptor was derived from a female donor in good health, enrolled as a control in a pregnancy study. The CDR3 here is CASSLAVGGLETQYF. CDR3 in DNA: TGCGCCAGCAGCTTGGCGGTGGGGGGGCTGGAGACCCAGTACTTC.